Listed below are T cell receptor beta chains from one sample, sequenced in a study of blood T cells in healthy people across ages. In TCRdb, the 5' RACE reads were re-called with MiXCR into one record per CDR3 protein. The repertoire holds hundreds of thousands of distinct CDR3 sequences, with more than 20% as singletons. The sequencing input was blood. Receptors were obtained from a man in his 70s in good health. The CDR3 runs from the conserved cysteine through the conserved F or W.

j_call cdr3_length v_call cdr3_aa
TRBJ1-1 12 TRBV7-9 CASSLQTGEAFF
TRBJ2-6 13 TRBV20-1 CSARAPGANVLTF
NA 14 TRBV15 CATSRDRDRNEQFF
TRBJ2-1 15 TRBV7-2 CASSFPGTVYNEQFF
TRBJ2-5 16 TRBV7-3 CASSLMPSGNQETQYF
TRBJ1-6 16 TRBV7-2 CASSLTGPGISSPLHF
TRBJ1-3 16 TRBV10-3 CAITPGGQGNGNTIYF
NA 12 TRBV15 CATSRDHYEQYF
TRBJ2-5 15 TRBV9 CASSVKPGYQETQYF
TRBJ2-5 13 TRBV20-1 CSASLGVQETQYF
TRBJ2-3 13 TRBV9 CASSEAGVDTQYF
TRBJ2-7 14 TRBV4-3 CASSQDERNYEQYF
TRBJ2-7 15 TRBV5-1 CASSRPTAFAYEQYF
TRBJ2-5 14 TRBV27 CASSPRTGMETQYF
TRBJ2-3 12 TRBV3-1 CASNLGADTQYF
TRBJ2-1 13 TRBV3-1 CASSQDDVHEQFF
TRBJ2-2 16 TRBV6-2/TRBV6-3 CASSKQGRELTGELFF
TRBJ2-5 14 TRBV5-1 CASSTDRGGETQYF
TRBJ1-4 13 TRBV7-2 CASSLEEGEKLFF
TRBJ1-3 13 TRBV6-5 CASSSGVGNTIYF
TRBJ2-3 13 TRBV7-9 CASSLWTSDTQYF
TRBJ2-4 17 TRBV6-2/TRBV6-3 CASSYTPGGAMGNIQYF
TRBJ2-5 18 TRBV6-5 CASSYSGIYSGAQETQYF
TRBJ1-1 18 TRBV5-6 CASSLAGFRVPMNTEAFF
TRBJ2-1 17 TRBV18 CASSPLLASAEGNEQFF
TRBJ2-7 15 TRBV20-1 CSASELAGGRYEQYF
TRBJ2-7 15 TRBV5-1 CASSPIEGSGYEQYF
NA 15 TRBV20-1 CSAGGARSKHNEQFF
TRBJ1-1 16 TRBV5-6 CASSSRQGTLNTEAFF
TRBJ2-7 14 TRBV5-4 CASREGLASYEQYF
TRBJ1-2 15 TRBV27 CASSRGQGAVYGYTF
TRBJ1-5 19 TRBV11-3 CASSFKPGPLIYSNQPQHF
TRBJ2-4 15 TRBV9 CASSVGPGGENIQYF
TRBJ2-6 20 TRBV6-2/TRBV6-3 CASSLDRGHEKLSGANVLTF
TRBJ1-1 13 TRBV7-6 CASSQGPLTEAFF
TRBJ1-2 14 TRBV29-1 CSVWGQGILSGYTF
TRBJ1-2 11 TRBV29-1 CSAGFSRGYTF
TRBJ1-1 14 TRBV20-1 CSARDPQGVTEAFF
TRBJ2-3 17 TRBV5-1 CASSFTDRVASTDTQYF
TRBJ1-4 12 TRBV7-9 CASSFSSEKLFF
TRBJ2-1 15 TRBV7-7 CASSLDERYSHEQFF
TRBJ2-7 15 TRBV20-1 CSARDPDLFTYEQYF
TRBJ2-2 15 TRBV18 CASSSWTVEGGELFF
TRBJ2-1 13 TRBV27 CASSLSEYNEQFF
TRBJ2-1 12 TRBV5-1 CASSIPSSGQFF
TRBJ2-7 12 TRBV29-1 CSVLAGADEQYF
TRBJ2-3 15 TRBV20-1 CSARDLRDLTDTQYF
TRBJ2-6 14 TRBV2 CASARDSGANVLTF
TRBJ2-4 18 TRBV5-1 CASSLAVGSGLAKNIQYF
TRBJ1-5 14 TRBV6-5 CASSHRGGNQPQHF